The following is a TCR beta chain sequence with its context. V gave up 3 bases and J gave up 5 bases, with 11 bases separating them. Germline V gives CDR1 LNHDA, CDR2 SQIVND (reference sequence). This CDR3 has 14 residues. Together with a sample-barcoded 5' primer, a J-beta primer mix was included in a second PCR lasting about 7 to 12 cycles. TCRdb itself ran the 5' RACE reads through MiXCR, one entry per CDR3 protein. The table includes about 800,000 distinct CDR3 sequences, 25% detected once. These data come from a study of blood T cells in healthy people across ages. The sample was also linked to a second study, of T cells of mothers and their children. Per that paper: The shaping of TCR recombination output by thymic selection is similar in related and unrelated pairs. Related mother-child pairs showed slightly higher but non-significant overlap than unrelated pairs.

This clonotype originated in a boy under 18 in good health. The chain combines TRBV19 with TRBJ2-1; D is possibly TRBD2 (5 bases). Material for sequencing was blood. CDR3: CASSMWLADNEQFF. DNA of the CDR3: TGTGCCAGTAGTATGTGGCTAGCTGACAATGAGCAGTTCTTC. The full variable domain, its missing parts supplied by reference TRBV19 and TRBJ2-1, is DGGITQSPKYLFRKEGQNVTLSCEQNLNHDAMYWYRQDPGQGLRLIYYSQIVNDFQKGDIAEGYSVSREKKESFPLTVTSAQKNPTAFYLCASSMWLADNEQFFGPGTRLTVL.